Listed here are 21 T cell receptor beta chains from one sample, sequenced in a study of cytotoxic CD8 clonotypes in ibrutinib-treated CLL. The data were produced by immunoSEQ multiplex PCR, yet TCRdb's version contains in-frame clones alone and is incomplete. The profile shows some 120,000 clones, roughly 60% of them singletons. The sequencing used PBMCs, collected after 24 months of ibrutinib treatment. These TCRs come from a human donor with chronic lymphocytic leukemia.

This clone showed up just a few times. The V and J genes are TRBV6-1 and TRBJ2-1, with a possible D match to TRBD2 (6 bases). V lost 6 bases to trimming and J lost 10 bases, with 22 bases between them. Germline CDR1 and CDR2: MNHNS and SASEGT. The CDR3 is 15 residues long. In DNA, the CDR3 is TGTGCCAGCAGCCCCCTAGCGCCAGGGCAACGGGAGCAGTTCTTC. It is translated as CASSPLAPGQREQFF.

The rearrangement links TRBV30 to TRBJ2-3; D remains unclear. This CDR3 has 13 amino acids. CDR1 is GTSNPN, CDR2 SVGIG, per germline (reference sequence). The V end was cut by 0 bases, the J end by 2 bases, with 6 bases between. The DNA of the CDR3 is TGTGCCTGGAGTGTAGGGCACACAGATACGCAGTATTTT. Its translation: CAWSVGHTDTQYF.

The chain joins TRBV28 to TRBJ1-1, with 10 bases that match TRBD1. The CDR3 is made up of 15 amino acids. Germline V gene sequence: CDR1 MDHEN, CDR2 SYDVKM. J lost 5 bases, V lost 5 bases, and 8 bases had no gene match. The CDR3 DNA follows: TGTGCCAGCAGTACACCGGGACAGGGGAGGACTGAAGCTTTCTTT. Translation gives CASSTPGQGRTEAFF. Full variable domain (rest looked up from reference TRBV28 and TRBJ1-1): DVKVTQSSRYLVKRTGEKVFLECVQDMDHENMFWYRQDPGLGLRLIYFSYDVKMKEKGDIPEGYSVSREKKERFSLILESASTNQTSMYLCASSTPGQGRTEAFFGQGTRLTVV.

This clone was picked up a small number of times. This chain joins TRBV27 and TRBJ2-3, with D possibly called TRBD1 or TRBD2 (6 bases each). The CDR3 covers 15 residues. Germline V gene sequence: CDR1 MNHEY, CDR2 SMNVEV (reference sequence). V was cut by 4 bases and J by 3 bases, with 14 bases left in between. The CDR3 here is CASSSWGAGTDTQYF. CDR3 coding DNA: TGTGCCAGCAGTTCGTGGGGGGCTGGGACAGATACGCAGTATTTT.

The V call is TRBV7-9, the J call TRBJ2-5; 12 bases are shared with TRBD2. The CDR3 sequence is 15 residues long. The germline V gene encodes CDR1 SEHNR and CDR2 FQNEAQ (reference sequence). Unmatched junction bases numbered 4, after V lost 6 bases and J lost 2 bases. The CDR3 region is CASSPTSGGQETQYF. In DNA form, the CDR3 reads TGTGCCAGCAGTCCGACTAGCGGGGGTCAAGAGACCCAGTACTTC.

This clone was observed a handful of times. The CDR3 bases are TGCGCCAGCAGCTTGTCCTTTTCACCGGGGTCGGATCGGCATACGCAGTATTTT. It yields the protein CASSLSFSPGSDRHTQYF. The rearrangement links TRBV5-1 to TRBJ2-3; possible D gene TRBD2, 5 bases. V lost 1 base to trimming and J lost 7 bases, with 25 bases between them. The CDR3 is 18 amino acids. Germline CDR1 SGHRS, CDR2 YFSETQ.

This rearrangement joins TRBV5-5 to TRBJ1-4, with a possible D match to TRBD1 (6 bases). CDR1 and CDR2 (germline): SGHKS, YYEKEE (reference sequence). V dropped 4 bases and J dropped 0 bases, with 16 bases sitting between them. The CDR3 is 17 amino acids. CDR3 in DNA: TGTGCCAGCAGCGGAAACAGGGAAGATTCAACTAATGAAAAACTGTTTTTT. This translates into CASSGNREDSTNEKLFF.

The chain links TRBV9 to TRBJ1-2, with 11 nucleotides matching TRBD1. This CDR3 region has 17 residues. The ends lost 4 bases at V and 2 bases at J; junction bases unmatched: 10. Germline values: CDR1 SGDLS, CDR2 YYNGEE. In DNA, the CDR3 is TGTGCCAGCAGCTCACGGACAGGGGGCAGGACAAACTATGGCTACACCTTC. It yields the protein CASSSRTGGRTNYGYTF.

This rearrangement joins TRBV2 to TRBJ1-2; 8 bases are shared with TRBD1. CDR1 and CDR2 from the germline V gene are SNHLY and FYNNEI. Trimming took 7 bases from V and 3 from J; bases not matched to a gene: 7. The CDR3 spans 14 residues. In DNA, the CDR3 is TGTGCCAGCACCCCGACAGGGGTGGACTATGGCTACACCTTC. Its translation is CASTPTGVDYGYTF.

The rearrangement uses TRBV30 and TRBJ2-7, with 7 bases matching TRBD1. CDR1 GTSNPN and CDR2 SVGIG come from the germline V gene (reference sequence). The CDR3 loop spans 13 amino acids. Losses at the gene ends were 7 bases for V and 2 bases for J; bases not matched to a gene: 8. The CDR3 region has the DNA TGTGCCTCCTCCCGGGACAGCCCCTACGAGCAGTACTTC. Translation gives CASSRDSPYEQYF.

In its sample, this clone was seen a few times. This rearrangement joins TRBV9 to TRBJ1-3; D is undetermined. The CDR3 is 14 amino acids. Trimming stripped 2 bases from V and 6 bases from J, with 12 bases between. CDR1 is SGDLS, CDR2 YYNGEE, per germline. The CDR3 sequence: CASSVQLQPNTIYF. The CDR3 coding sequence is TGTGCCAGCAGCGTCCAATTACAGCCAAACACCATATATTTT.

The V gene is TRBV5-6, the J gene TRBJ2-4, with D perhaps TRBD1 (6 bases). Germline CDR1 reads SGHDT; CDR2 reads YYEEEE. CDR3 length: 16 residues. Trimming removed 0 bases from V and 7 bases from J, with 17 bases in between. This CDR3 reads CASSLVQGQRINIQYF. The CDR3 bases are TGTGCCAGCAGCTTGGTTCAGGGGCAAAGGATTAACATTCAGTACTTC.

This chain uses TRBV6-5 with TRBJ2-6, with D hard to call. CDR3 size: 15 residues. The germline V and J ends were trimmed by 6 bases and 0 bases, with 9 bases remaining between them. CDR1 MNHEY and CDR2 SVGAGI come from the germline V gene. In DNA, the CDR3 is TGTGCCAGCAGATTGAGACTCTCTGGGGCCAACGTCCTGACTTTC. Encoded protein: CASRLRLSGANVLTF.

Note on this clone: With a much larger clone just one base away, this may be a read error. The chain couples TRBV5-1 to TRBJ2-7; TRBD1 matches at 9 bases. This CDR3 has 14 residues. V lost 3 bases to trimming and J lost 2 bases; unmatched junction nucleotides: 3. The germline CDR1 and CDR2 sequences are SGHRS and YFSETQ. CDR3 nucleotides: TGCGCCAGCAGCTCGGGACAGGGCACCTACGAGCAGTACTTC. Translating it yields CASSSGQGTYEQYF.

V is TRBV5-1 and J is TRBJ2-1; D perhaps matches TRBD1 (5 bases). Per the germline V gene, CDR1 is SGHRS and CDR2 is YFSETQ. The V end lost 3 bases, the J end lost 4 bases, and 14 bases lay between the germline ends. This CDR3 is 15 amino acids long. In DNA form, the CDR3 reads TGCGCCAGCAGCTATGGCCAGGGTATGTACAATGAGCAGTTCTTC. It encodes CASSYGQGMYNEQFF.

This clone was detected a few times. CDR3 nucleotide sequence: TGTGCCAGCACTCCGACAGGGGGGCCCTACGAGCAGTACTTC. Translation: CASTPTGGPYEQYF. The rearrangement links TRBV6-6 to TRBJ2-7, with 9 bases matching TRBD1. V dropped 7 bases and J dropped 2; count of bases not matched to a gene: 6. Germline V gene data show CDR1 as MNHNY and CDR2 as SVGAGI (reference sequence). The CDR3 is 14 amino acids.

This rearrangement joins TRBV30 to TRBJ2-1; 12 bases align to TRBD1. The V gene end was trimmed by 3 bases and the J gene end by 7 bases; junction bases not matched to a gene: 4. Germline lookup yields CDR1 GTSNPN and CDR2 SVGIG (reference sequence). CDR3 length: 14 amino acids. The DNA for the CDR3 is TGTGCCTGGAGCGGGACAGGGGGCCGTAATGAGCAGTTCTTC. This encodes CAWSGTGGRNEQFF.

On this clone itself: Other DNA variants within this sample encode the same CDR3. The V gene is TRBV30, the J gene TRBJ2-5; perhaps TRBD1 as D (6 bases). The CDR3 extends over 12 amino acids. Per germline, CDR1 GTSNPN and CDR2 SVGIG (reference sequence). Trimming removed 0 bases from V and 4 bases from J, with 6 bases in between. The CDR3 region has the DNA TGTGCCTGGAGTGTAGGGGGAGAGACCCAGTACTTC. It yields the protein CAWSVGGETQYF.

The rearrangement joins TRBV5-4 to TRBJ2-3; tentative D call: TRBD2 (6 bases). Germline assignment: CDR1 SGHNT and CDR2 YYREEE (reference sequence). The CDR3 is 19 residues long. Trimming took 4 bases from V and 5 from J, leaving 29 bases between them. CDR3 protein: CASSPVGGWGDSSEDTQYF. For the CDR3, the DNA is TGTGCCAGCAGCCCGGTGGGGGGATGGGGCGACTCGTCGGAAGATACGCAGTATTTT.

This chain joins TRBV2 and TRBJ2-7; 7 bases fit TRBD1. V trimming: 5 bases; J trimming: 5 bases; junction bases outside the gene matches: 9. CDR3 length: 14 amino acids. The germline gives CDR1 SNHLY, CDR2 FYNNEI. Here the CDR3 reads CASSPDRVIHEQYF. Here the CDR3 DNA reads TGTGCCAGCAGTCCCGACAGGGTGATCCACGAGCAGTACTTC.

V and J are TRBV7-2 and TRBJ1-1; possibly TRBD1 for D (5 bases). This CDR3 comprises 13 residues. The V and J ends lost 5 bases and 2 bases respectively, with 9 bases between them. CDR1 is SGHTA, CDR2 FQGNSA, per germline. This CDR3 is CASSTGGNTEAFF. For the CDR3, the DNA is TGTGCCAGCAGCACTGGGGGAAACACTGAAGCTTTCTTT.